These 23 T cell receptor beta chains came from one sample sequenced in a study of OX40 agonist ivuxolimab in advanced cancers. Assay: immunoSEQ multiplex PCR; the TCRdb copy retains only in-frame clones and omits some. In the table there are 150,000 to 190,000 clones, roughly 92% of which are singletons. The material was CD4+ or CD8+ T cells sorted from blood, obtained in a trial of the OX40 agonist ivuxolimab. The receptors stem from an adult with an advanced solid tumor such as melanoma, head and neck, liver or kidney cancer.

This chain uses TRBV19 with TRBJ1-2; D is perhaps TRBD1 (5 bases). V shed 4 bases and J shed 3 bases, with 12 bases lying between them. The CDR3 has 14 amino acids. Germline CDR1 LNHDA, CDR2 SQIVND (reference sequence). Here the CDR3 reads CASSTGGIYYGYTF. CDR3 coding DNA: TGTGCCAGTAGTACGGGGGGAATCTACTATGGCTACACCTTC.

This clone showed up just once. The genes are TRBV6-1 and TRBJ1-5; TRBD1 agrees at 9 bases. Germline V CDR1 and CDR2: MNHNS, SASEGT. The J segment lost 4 bases and the V segment lost 4 bases, leaving 11 bases of the junction unmatched. CDR3 size: 17 residues. DNA of the CDR3: TGTGCCAGCAGTGCCCCTCGGTCTGGACAGGGGAATCAGCCCCAGCATTTT. This encodes CASSAPRSGQGNQPQHF.

The genes are TRBV2 and TRBJ1-2; D is uncertain. The ends were cut back, 2 bases at V and 2 bases at J, with 12 bases in the middle. Per the germline V gene, CDR1 is SNHLY and CDR2 is FYNNEI. The CDR3 sequence is 15 residues long. CDR3 in amino acids: CASSEWAAGNYGYTF. The CDR3 DNA reads TGTGCCAGCAGTGAATGGGCCGCGGGCAACTATGGCTACACCTTC.

The gene calls are TRBV5-1 and TRBJ2-1; possibly TRBD2 for D (6 bases). Germline CDR1 and CDR2: SGHRS and YFSETQ. V lost 0 bases to trimming and J lost 1 base, with 14 bases between them. This CDR3 region has 17 residues. CDR3 sequence reads: CASSLAEGTGSYNEQFF. The CDR3 DNA follows: TGCGCCAGCAGCTTGGCGGAGGGCACTGGGTCCTACAATGAGCAGTTCTTC.

The chain couples TRBV19 to TRBJ2-1, with a weak D call TRBD2 (6 bases). The CDR3 sequence is 13 residues long. The V and J ends lost 3 bases and 8 bases respectively, with 11 bases between them. Germline-derived CDR1 and CDR2 are LNHDA and SQIVND (reference sequence). CDR3: CASSIGLNDEQFF. In DNA form, the CDR3 reads TGTGCCAGTAGTATCGGACTAAACGATGAGCAGTTCTTC.

The CDR3 nucleotides are TGTGCCAGCAGCCCAAGGCGGGTGAATAGCAATCAGCCCCAGCATTTT. This codes for CASSPRRVNSNQPQHF. The chain has TRBV7-8 and TRBJ1-5; unclear D gene. Germline loops: CDR1 SGHVS, CDR2 FQNEAQ. The CDR3 is 16 residues long. V was shortened by 5 bases and J by 0 bases, with 14 bases between the two germline ends.

The V and J genes are TRBV5-8 and TRBJ2-3; 13 positions match TRBD2. The CDR3 extends over 18 amino acids. After removal of 4 bases from V and 0 bases from J, the junction contained 8 bases not matched to a gene. CDR1 is SGHTS and CDR2 is YDEGEE in the germline V gene. The CDR3 nucleotides read TGTGCCAGCAGCCCGGGACTAGCGGGACGGGGAAGCACAGATACGCAGTATTTT. Protein product: CASSPGLAGRGSTDTQYF.

The V gene is TRBV9, the J gene TRBJ1-6; D gene ambiguous. CDR1 is SGDLS and CDR2 is YYNGEE in the germline V gene. The CDR3 contains 15 residues. V was pared by 7 bases and J by 0 bases, with 11 bases between. CDR3 nucleotides: TGTGCCAGCTCCATCCGGGACTCCTATAATTCACCCCTCCACTTT. Translation gives CASSIRDSYNSPLHF.

V gene TRBV29-1 combines with J gene TRBJ1-1; D not resolved. CDR1 SQVTM and CDR2 ANQGSEA come from the germline V gene. The CDR3 is 13 amino acids. V gave up 5 bases and J gave up 2 bases, with 12 bases separating them. CDR3 DNA: TGCAGCGTTTGGAGCCAGGCCAACACTGAAGCTTTCTTT. Translating it yields CSVWSQANTEAFF. The variable domain in full, completed from reference TRBV29-1 and TRBJ1-1, reads SAVISQKPSRDICQRGTSLTIQCQVDSQVTMMFWYRQQPGQSLTLIATANQGSEATYESGFVIDKFPISRPNLTFSTLTVSNMSPEDSSIYLCSVWSQANTEAFFGQGTRLTVV.

This clone was seen a single time. One end of the junction does not line up with germline, which may come from a read error. This chain links TRBV7-7 with TRBJ2-7, with D possibly called TRBD1 or TRBD2 (6 bases each). This CDR3 has 13 amino acids. Germline V gene sequence: CDR1 SSHAT, CDR2 FNYEAQ (reference sequence). The CDR3 protein is CASSLGGTAEQYF. Written as DNA, the CDR3 is TGTGCTAGCAGCTTAGGGGGGACCGCCGAGCAGTACTTC.

V and J are TRBV29-1 and TRBJ2-2; 7 nucleotides align to TRBD1. Germline CDR1 and CDR2: SQVTM and ANQGSEA. The CDR3 is 14 amino acids. J gave up 3 bases and V 7 bases, and 8 bases lay outside the gene matches. DNA of the CDR3: TGCAGCGCCAGACAGGGTCGAGACACCGGGGAGCTGTTTTTT. This encodes CSARQGRDTGELFF.

V usage is TRBV18 and J usage is TRBJ2-1; D is undetermined. Between the trimmed V and J ends, which lost 3 bases and 0 bases, there was a span of 6 bases. The CDR3 consists of 14 residues. The germline gives CDR1 KGHSH, CDR2 LQKENI. The CDR3 DNA is TGTGCCAGCTCACCGGATGGCTCCTACAATGAGCAGTTCTTC. This gives the protein CASSPDGSYNEQFF. Together with reference TRBV18 and TRBJ2-1, the CDR3 gives the full variable domain: NAGVMQNPRHLVRRRGQEARLRCSPMKGHSHVYWYRQLPEEGLKFMVYLQKENIIDESGMPKERFSAEFPKEGPSILRIQQVVRGDSAAYFCASSPDGSYNEQFFGPGTRLTVL.

This sequence joins TRBV19 and TRBJ2-3; D is undetermined. V shed 1 base and J shed 0 bases, with 5 bases lying between them. This CDR3 is 14 amino acids long. Per germline, CDR1 LNHDA and CDR2 SQIVND (reference sequence). CDR3 nucleotide sequence: TGTGCCAGTAGTATAGGCGGTAGCACAGATACGCAGTATTTT. This codes for CASSIGGSTDTQYF.

The V gene is TRBV10-2, the J gene TRBJ2-7; 9 bases line up with TRBD1. The germline V gene has CDR1 WSHSY and CDR2 SAAADI. The CDR3 spans 15 residues. The ends lost 4 bases at V and 2 bases at J; junction bases unmatched: 6. The CDR3 DNA follows: TGCGCCAGCAGTGTTGACAGGGGGGGGGCCTACGAGCAGTACTTC. Protein sequence: CASSVDRGGAYEQYF.

This sequence joins TRBV29-1 and TRBJ1-5; tentatively, D is TRBD1 (5 bases). V dropped 6 bases and J dropped 7 bases, with 13 bases sitting between them. This CDR3 is built from 12 residues. Germline V gives CDR1 SQVTM, CDR2 ANQGSEA. The CDR3: CSVGDVGQPQHF. The CDR3 DNA reads TGCAGCGTGGGGGATGTGGGACAGCCCCAGCATTTT.

The chain uses TRBV5-6 and TRBJ2-1; tentatively, D is TRBD1 (6 bases). V lost 4 bases, J lost 8 bases, and 22 bases lay in between. CDR3 length: 16 residues. From germline, CDR1 is SGHDT and CDR2 YYEEEE. CDR3 protein: CASSLVGTGHLYEQFF. The CDR3, as DNA: TGTGCCAGCAGCCTTGTAGGAACAGGGCATCTCTATGAGCAGTTCTTC.

This chain connects TRBV2 to TRBJ2-1; perhaps D is TRBD1 or TRBD2 (6 bases each). Germline-derived CDR1 and CDR2 are SNHLY and FYNNEI. The CDR3 extends over 16 amino acids. Deletions cut 0 bases from V and 6 bases from J, with 15 bases between. The CDR3 DNA is TGTGCCAGCAGTGAAGCACGACTAGTCAGGGGCAATGAGCAGTTCTTC. It codes for CASSEARLVRGNEQFF.

The chain has TRBV11-2 and TRBJ2-6; D possibly corresponds to TRBD1 (6 bases). Germline CDR1 is SGHAT and CDR2 is FQNNGV. Trimming took off 5 bases at V and 2 bases at J, with 10 bases between the two ends. This CDR3 is built from 15 residues. Here the CDR3 reads CASSAPGAGANVLTF. The CDR3 nucleotides read TGTGCCAGCAGCGCCCCAGGGGCTGGGGCCAACGTCCTGACTTTC.

V and J are TRBV28 and TRBJ2-7, with D uncertain. There are 14 residues in the CDR3. CDR1 and CDR2 (germline): MDHEN, SYDVKM. Trimming pared 6 bases from V and 2 bases from J, leaving 14 bases between. In nucleotides, the CDR3 is TGTGCCAGCAGCCCTTCTGAGGTCCCCTACGAGCAGTACTTC. Translated, it gives CASSPSEVPYEQYF.

The J gene is TRBJ1-4, the V gene TRBV25-1; 9 bases map to TRBD1. In germline, CDR1 is MGHDK, CDR2 SYGVNS. V lost 3 bases and J lost 4; bases outside the gene matches: 6. This CDR3 comprises 16 residues. The CDR3 nucleotides read TGTGCCAGCAGTGACGGGACAGGGAAGGGTAATGAAAAACTGTTTTTT. Its protein product is CASSDGTGKGNEKLFF.

V and J are TRBV6-5 and TRBJ2-3; no definite D call. CDR1 is MNHEY and CDR2 is SVGAGI in the germline V gene. The CDR3 runs to 14 residues. Trimming shortened V by 2 bases and J by 1 base, and 7 bases separated the two germline ends. The CDR3 nucleotides are TGTGCCAGCAGTTACGGGTTGGGCACAGATACGCAGTATTTT. It yields the protein CASSYGLGTDTQYF.

The chain joins TRBV7-2 to TRBJ2-4; 8 bases match TRBD2. The trim removed 0 bases at V and 8 bases at J, leaving 3 bases unmatched. CDR3 length: 14 amino acids. Looked up from germline, CDR1 is SGHTA and CDR2 is FQGNSA. Here the CDR3 DNA reads TGTGCCAGCAGCTTAGCGCGGGGGGTAGACATTCAGTACTTC. Its protein is CASSLARGVDIQYF. Using reference TRBV7-2 and TRBJ2-4 for the parts outside the CDR3, the full variable domain is GAGVSQSPSNKVTEKGKDVELRCDPISGHTALYWYRQSLGQGLEFLIYFQGNSAPDKSGLPSDRFSAERTGGSVSTLTIQRTQQEDSAVYLCASSLARGVDIQYFGAGTRLSVL.

The V and J genes are TRBV5-1 and TRBJ2-7; 12 bases align to TRBD2. J lost 2 bases, V lost 4 bases, and 4 bases had no gene match. This CDR3 is built from 15 residues. Per germline, CDR1 SGHRS and CDR2 YFSETQ. The CDR3 sequence is CASSQTSGSPYEQYF. CDR3 coding DNA: TGCGCCAGCAGCCAGACTAGCGGGAGTCCCTACGAGCAGTACTTC.